This entry lists 25 T cell receptor beta chains sequenced from one sample in a study of tumor-infiltrating lymphocytes in primary liver carcinoma. The blood RNA (from unsorted whole blood) was obtained, and germline DNA was also extracted. Total RNA (roughly 530 ng) served as template for TCR beta cDNA synthesis primed by a constant-region primer. For TCR beta, libraries were produced by three nested multiplex PCR rounds using slightly modified ARM-PCR. Primers for the first two PCR rounds were TRBV1-TRBV30 forward primers and a C-beta reverse primer (approximately 10 cycles per round). TCRdb reprocessed the multiplex PCR reads via MiXCR and lists one record per CDR3 protein. The table shows 180,000 or so distinct CDR3 sequences, with 60% occurring only once. The specimen sequenced was peripheral blood. The receptor set was obtained from a man aged 40-55 years with primary liver carcinoma and hepatitis B virus infection.

The chain carries TRBV10-3 and TRBJ2-3; possible D gene TRBD1, 5 bases. CDR3 size: 13 residues. V lost 8 bases and J lost 2, with 11 bases in between. Germline CDR1 reads ENHRY; CDR2 reads SYGVKD. For the CDR3, the DNA is TGTGCCATCCAGGACACCGACACAGATACGCAGTATTTT. Translated, it gives CAIQDTDTDTQYF.

V and J are TRBV4-1 and TRBJ2-1; D unclear. The CDR3 runs 13 residues. V gave up 4 bases and J gave up 10 bases, with 14 bases separating them. CDR1 is MGHRA and CDR2 is YSYEKL in the germline V gene. As DNA, the CDR3 is TGCGCCAGCAGCCGGGAATCCAGAACCGAGCAGTTCTTC. Residues: CASSRESRTEQFF.

The sample holds a few counts of this clonotype. This chain uses TRBV6-2 or TRBV6-3 with TRBJ1-5, with D possibly matching TRBD1 (5 bases). Trimming removed 6 bases from V and 8 bases from J, with 11 bases in between. CDR1 is MNHEY, CDR2 SVGEGT, per germline. This CDR3 is built from 12 residues. The CDR3 sequence: CASREQEEPQHF. The DNA for the CDR3 is TGTGCCAGCAGGGAACAGGAGGAGCCCCAGCATTTT.

Comments on this clonotype: The junction departs from germline at one end; a sequencing error may be responsible. V is TRBV6-2 or TRBV6-3 and J is TRBJ2-1; 13 nucleotides align to TRBD2. Germline loops: CDR1 MNHEY, CDR2 SVGEGT. The CDR3 totals 19 residues. The CDR3 nucleotides are TGTGCCAGCAGTTACTCCGGGACTAGCGGGACGAACCCAAACAATGGGCAGTTCTTC. Translating gives CASSYSGTSGTNPNNGQFF.

This clonotype turned up a few times. A much larger clone is a single base away; this may be a read error. This chain connects TRBV11-2 to TRBJ2-1; D uncertain. V shed 5 bases and J shed 5 bases, with 10 bases lying between them. The CDR3 contains 13 residues. Germline CDR1 is SGHAT and CDR2 is FQNNGV. CDR3 DNA sequence: TGTGCCAGCAGCCCTCTGGTAAACAATGAGCAGTTCTTC. Its protein product is CASSPLVNNEQFF. Full variable domain (outside the CDR3, taken from reference TRBV11-2 and TRBJ2-1): EAGVAQSPRYKIIEKRQSVAFWCNPISGHATLYWYQQILGQGPKLLIQFQNNGVVDDSQLPKDRFSAERLKGVDSTLKIQPAKLEDSAVYLCASSPLVNNEQFFGPGTRLTVL.

This clonotype has ten or more counts. The genes are TRBV4-1 and TRBJ1-2; no firm D call. Germline lookup yields CDR1 MGHRA and CDR2 YSYEKL. The germline V and J ends were trimmed by 1 base and 4 bases, with 10 bases remaining between them. This CDR3 has 14 amino acids. This CDR3 reads CASSQVPEGYGYTF. The CDR3 nucleotides are TGCGCCAGCAGCCAAGTTCCGGAGGGCTATGGCTACACCTTC.

This chain connects TRBV6-1 to TRBJ2-1; TRBD2 matches 8 bases. Germline-derived CDR1 and CDR2 are MNHNS and SASEGT. The CDR3 consists of 15 residues. The ends lost 6 bases at V and 4 bases at J; junction bases unmatched: 8. CDR3 DNA: TGTGCCAGCAGCCAAAGCGGGAGTGTATACAATGAGCAGTTCTTC. Translation gives CASSQSGSVYNEQFF.

Comments on this clonotype: At one end the junction does not follow the germline gene, possibly because of a read error. This sequence joins TRBV11-1 and TRBJ2-1; 7 bases map to TRBD1. This CDR3 has 15 residues. The V gene's germline CDR1 is SGHAT and CDR2 FQDESV (reference sequence). CDR3 in amino acids: CASSVYRTGYSEQFF. The CDR3 nucleotides read TGTGCCAGCAGCGTCTACCGGACAGGCTACAGTGAGCAGTTCTTC.

The chain joins TRBV7-8 to TRBJ2-5; weak D call: TRBD2 (5 bases). V was clipped by 1 base and J by 5 bases, with 8 bases between them. In germline, CDR1 is SGHVS, CDR2 FQNEAQ. The CDR3 loop spans 13 amino acids. This CDR3 reads CASSLERAETQYF. The CDR3 DNA follows: TGTGCCAGCAGCTTAGAGAGGGCCGAGACCCAGTACTTC.

This sequence joins TRBV21-1 and TRBJ2-1; the table's D gene call, TRBD1, was not cross checked with the DNA. TRBV21-1 is a documented pseudogene. The CDR3 loop spans 16 amino acids. For the CDR3, the DNA is TGTGCCAGCAGGACTTACCCCGAGACAGGGTGCAATGAGCAGTTCTTC. As protein: CASRTYPETGCNEQFF.

The chain employs TRBV4-2 and TRBJ2-5; 7 bases match TRBD1. CDR3 length: 15 residues. The germline V gene encodes CDR1 LGHNA and CDR2 YNFKEQ. The V segment lost 8 bases and the J segment 2 bases; nucleotides outside the gene matches: 11. This chain's CDR3 is CASSAAEGQQETQYF. CDR3 coding DNA: TGTGCCAGCTCTGCGGCTGAGGGACAGCAAGAGACCCAGTACTTC.

Regarding this clonotype: An end of the junction differs from the germline gene, which may be a read error. The rearrangement links TRBV4-2 to TRBJ1-5, with D unresolved. CDR1 is LGHNA, CDR2 YNFKEQ, per germline. The CDR3 has 13 residues. CDR3 bases: TGTGCCAGCAGCCAAGATGAAAATCAGCCCCAGCAGTTT. Translating it yields CASSQDENQPQQF.

In the case of this clonotype: A much larger clone sits a single nucleotide away, making a read error possible. This chain links TRBV5-1 with TRBJ2-5, with D possibly TRBD2 on 7 matching bases. The CDR3 is 15 amino acids. Germline CDR1 SGHRS, CDR2 YFSETQ. The DNA of the CDR3 is TGCACCAGCAGCTTGGAAGGGGGGGTGTCAGAGACCCAGTACTTC. Translated, it gives CTSSLEGGVSETQYF.

This clonotype has a handful of counts. This chain joins TRBV13 and TRBJ2-1, with 9 bases fitting TRBD2. The CDR3 covers 17 residues. Germline V gives CDR1 PRHDT, CDR2 FYEKMQ (reference sequence). J was trimmed by 2 bases and V by 5 bases; bases with no gene match: 10. CDR3 bases: TGTGCCAGCAGCCACTTCGTTAGCGGGGGCCCCTACAATGAGCAGTTCTTC. Protein: CASSHFVSGGPYNEQFF. The full variable domain, with the rest looked up from reference TRBV13 and TRBJ2-1, is AAGVIQSPRHLIKEKRETATLKCYPIPRHDTVYWYQQGPGQDPQFLISFYEKMQSDKGSIPDRFSAQQFSDYHSELNMSSLELGDSALYFCASSHFVSGGPYNEQFFGPGTRLTVL.

A word on this clonotype: One base away lies a much larger clone, so this may be a sequencing read error. V gene TRBV29-1 combines with J gene TRBJ2-2; TRBD1 might be the D (6 bases). Germline CDR1 reads SQVTM; CDR2 reads ANQGSEA. The CDR3 runs to 14 residues. The CDR3: CSVDPGDATRELFF. CDR3 in DNA: TGCAGCGTTGACCCAGGGGATGCCACCCGGGAGCTGTTTTTT.

As regards this clonotype: Sequence at one end of the junction differs from germline and may be a read error. The rearrangement joins TRBV11-2 to TRBJ2-7; 9 positions match TRBD1. This CDR3 is built from 13 residues. Per germline, CDR1 SGHAT and CDR2 FQNNGV. The CDR3 reads CASSTLDRGEQHF. CDR3 coding DNA: TGTGCCAGTAGCACCCTGGACAGGGGCGAGCAGCACTTC. Complete variable domain (other parts from reference TRBV11-2 and TRBJ2-7): EAGVAQSPRYKIIEKRQSVAFWCNPISGHATLYWYQQILGQGPKLLIQFQNNGVVDDSQLPKDRFSAERLKGVDSTLKIQPAKLEDSAVYLCASSTLDRGEQHFGPGTRLTVT.

This clonotype was counted a few times. This sequence joins TRBV4-1 and TRBJ2-3, with D unclear. The CDR3 runs 14 residues. The germline CDR1 and CDR2 sequences are MGHRA and YSYEKL. The V end was cut by 7 bases, the J end by 4 bases, with 15 bases between. CDR3 DNA sequence: TGCGCCAGCAACCAGAGACCCTACGCAGATACGCAGTATTTT. Residues: CASNQRPYADTQYF.

The chain carries TRBV6-5 and TRBJ1-2; no reliable D call. CDR3 size: 13 residues. V lost 4 bases and J lost 6, with 12 bases in between. Germline V gene data show CDR1 as MNHEY and CDR2 as SVGAGI. The CDR3 sequence is CASSSREPDGYTF. The CDR3 nucleotides read TGTGCCAGCAGTTCTAGGGAGCCCGATGGCTACACCTTC.

V and J are TRBV6-5 and TRBJ2-3; 11 bases match TRBD2. The CDR3 totals 18 residues. CDR1 is MNHEY and CDR2 is SVGAGI in the germline V gene. J lost 4 bases, V lost 4 bases, and 13 bases had no gene match. CDR3 loop: CASSSTSGIGGRADTQYF. Written as DNA, the CDR3 is TGTGCCAGCAGTTCGACTAGCGGGATCGGAGGAAGGGCAGATACGCAGTATTTT.

The rearrangement links TRBV4-1 to TRBJ2-4, with D uncertain. Germline CDR1 and CDR2: MGHRA and YSYEKL. The CDR3 loop spans 17 amino acids. Trimming left V 0 bases short and J 0 bases short, with 12 bases between. CDR3 residues: CASSQDRKRQAKNIQYF. DNA for the CDR3: TGCGCCAGCAGCCAAGATCGGAAGCGTCAAGCCAAAAACATTCAGTACTTC.

This clonotype was counted many times. The chain is built from TRBV11-1 and TRBJ1-2; D not certain. In germline, CDR1 is SGHAT, CDR2 FQDESV (reference sequence). The CDR3 sequence is 13 residues long. The ends were cut back, 2 bases at V and 2 bases at J, with 6 bases in the middle. CDR3: CASSLTVNYGYTF. The CDR3 bases are TGTGCCAGCAGCTTAACGGTCAACTATGGCTACACCTTC.

On this clonotype itself: Just one base apart from a much larger clone, this may be a read error. V is TRBV6-5 and J is TRBJ2-7; 7 positions match TRBD1. From germline, CDR1 is MNHEY and CDR2 SVGAGI. The CDR3 consists of 15 residues. This CDR3 is CASSTIRQGIYERYF. The CDR3 coding sequence is TGTGCCAGCAGTACCATAAGACAGGGCATCTACGAGCGGTACTTC.

The chain combines TRBV5-4 with TRBJ2-1; D gene uncertain. The CDR3 sequence is 14 residues long. Germline V CDR1 and CDR2: SGHNT, YYREEE (reference sequence). Trimming left V 4 bases short and J 7 bases short, with 15 bases between. CDR3 amino acids: CASSPARKRNEQFF. CDR3 coding DNA: TGTGCCAGCAGCCCAGCGAGAAAAAGGAATGAGCAGTTCTTC.

V is TRBV5-1 and J is TRBJ1-4; no definite D call. The germline V gene has CDR1 SGHRS and CDR2 YFSETQ. With 0 bases removed from V and 5 bases from J, the gap between germline ends came to 8 bases. The CDR3 is 14 residues long. CDR3 protein: CASSLGQENEKLFF. CDR3 DNA sequence: TGCGCCAGCAGCTTGGGACAAGAGAATGAAAAACTGTTTTTT.

This clonotype was found a few times. The V call is TRBV10-1, the J call TRBJ2-3; 7 bases are shared with TRBD1. After removal of 6 bases from V and 8 bases from J, the junction contained 14 bases not matched to a gene. Per germline, CDR1 WNHNN and CDR2 SYGVQD (reference sequence). CDR3 length: 15 residues. The CDR3 protein is CASSKGQSTDGTQYF. CDR3 DNA: TGCGCCAGCAGCAAGGGACAGTCCACAGATGGTACGCAGTATTTT.